Listed below are T cell receptor beta chains from one sample, sequenced in a study of cytomegalovirus exposure and HLA in healthy donors. Assay used: immunoSEQ multiplex PCR; TCRdb lists only in-frame clones, some missing. The table lists nearly 110,000 clones, about 74% of them singletons. Sequencing was performed on PBMCs. The origin of the receptors is a woman between 35 and 50 years old in good health and CMV-seropositive. The CDR3 runs from the conserved cysteine through the conserved F or W. A D gene is named only where the DNA matches it firmly. A row's size may be missing; if present it is once, few, many or a size class.

v_call,clone_size,j_call,d_call,cdr3_length,cdr3_nt,cdr3_aa
TRBV19,.,TRBJ1-5,.,13,TGTGCCAGTAACACAGGGAGCAATCAGCCCCAGCATTTT,CASNTGSNQPQHF
TRBV5-4,.,TRBJ2-2,TRBD2,19,TGTGCCAGCAGCCTCAAGACTAGCGGGGGGGCCGGGGACACCGGGGAGCTGTTTTTT,CASSLKTSGGAGDTGELFF
TRBV5-4,.,TRBJ2-5,.,15,TGTGCCAGCAGCCAGCCGGGTCCCCGCCAAGAGACCCAGTACTTC,CASSQPGPRQETQYF
TRBV5-4,.,TRBJ2-5,.,13,TGTGCCAGCAGCCGATGGACTGGAGAGACCCAGTACTTC,CASSRWTGETQYF
TRBV29-1,.,TRBJ2-1,TRBD1,13,TGCAGCGTTACAGACAGGGTGGTCAATGAGCAGTTCTTC,CSVTDRVVNEQFF
TRBV19,few,TRBJ2-2,TRBD1,15,TGTGCCAGTAAAACAGGGGGCTCCGACACCGGGGAGCTGTTTTTT,CASKTGGSDTGELFF
TRBV18,.,TRBJ1-1,.,13,TGTGCCAGCTTCCAGGGGCGGAACACTGAAGCTTTCTTT,CASFQGRNTEAFF
TRBV2,.,TRBJ2-7,.,11,TGTGCCAGCAGCCTACTCAACGAGCAGTACTTC,CASSLLNEQYF
TRBV7-2,.,TRBJ2-3,TRBD2,18,TGTGCCAGCAGCCCGACCGGGACTAGCCGATCTAGCACAGATACGCAGTATTTT,CASSPTGTSRSSTDTQYF
TRBV30,.,TRBJ2-2,.,15,TGTGCCTGGAGTGTCTTTAGCGGTAGTTCCGGGGAGCTGTTTTTT,CAWSVFSGSSGELFF
TRBV30,.,TRBJ1-6,.,14,TGTGCCTGGAACGGGATCTCCTATAATTCACCCCTCCACTTT,CAWNGISYNSPLHF
TRBV5-4,.,TRBJ1-5,.,15,TGTGCCAGCAGCTTGATATTGGGGGGTAATCAGCCCCAGCATTTT,CASSLILGGNQPQHF
TRBV25-1,.,TRBJ2-5,.,14,TGTGCCAGCAGCACAGGGGGGGTCGGGGAGACCCAGTACTTC,CASSTGGVGETQYF
TRBV4-1,once,TRBJ2-5,.,15,TGCGCCAGCAGCCAAGGGAGGGACAGACAAGAGACCCAGTACTTC,CASSQGRDRQETQYF
TRBV7-8,.,TRBJ1-2,TRBD1,13,TGTGCCAGCAGCCCGGGACAGGGGGCTGGCTACACCTTC,CASSPGQGAGYTF
TRBV29-1,few,TRBJ2-5,.,16,TGCAGCTGCCGGACAGCAACCCTGGGGGCCCAAGAGACCCAGTACTTC,CSCRTATLGAQETQYF
TRBV2,.,TRBJ2-2,.,13,TGTGCCAGCAACACGCCGCCGGGAGGGGAGCTGTTTTTT,CASNTPPGGELFF
TRBV7-9,.,TRBJ2-5,TRBD2,15,TGTGCCAGCAGCTCCGGGACTAGCGGGTTAGAGACCCAGTACTTC,CASSSGTSGLETQYF
TRBV30,.,TRBJ2-3,TRBD2,15,TGTGCCTGGAACGGCGGGGGATACCGCACAGATACGCAGTATTTT,CAWNGGGYRTDTQYF
TRBV11-2,.,TRBJ2-5,TRBD2,20,TGTGCCAGCAGCTTAGACGGTCGTAGCGGGGGGGCCGGGTCGAAAGAGACCCAGTACTTC,CASSLDGRSGGAGSKETQYF
TRBV30,.,TRBJ1-5,TRBD1,15,TGTGCCTGGAGGACAGGGTTCGGTAGCAATCAGCCCCAGCATTTT,CAWRTGFGSNQPQHF
TRBV6-6,.,TRBJ2-5,TRBD2,13,TGTGCCAGCAGCGCGACTAGCGGGGGGACCCAGTACTTC,CASSATSGGTQYF
TRBV11-3,.,TRBJ2-1,TRBD1,15,TGTGCCAGCAGCTTAGGGACAGGGTACTACAATGAGCAGTTCTTC,CASSLGTGYYNEQFF
TRBV29-1,.,TRBJ1-5,TRBD1,14,TGCAGCGCCGGGACAGGGTATAGCAATCAGCCCCAGCATTTT,CSAGTGYSNQPQHF
TRBV6-6,.,TRBJ1-1,TRBD1,12,TGTGCCAGCACAGGGGGCGGGACTGAAGCTTTCTTT,CASTGGGTEAFF
TRBV5-4,.,TRBJ2-5,TRBD2,13,TGTGCCAGCAGCTTAGGGAGGGAAGAGACCCAGTACTTC,CASSLGREETQYF
TRBV5-1,.,TRBJ1-2,.,16,TGCGCCAGCAGCTTCGAACGGCAGGGGATAGGCTATGGCTACACCTTC,CASSFERQGIGYGYTF
TRBV7-8,.,TRBJ2-3,.,11,TGTGCCAGCAGCTTAACTGATACGCAGTATTTT,CASSLTDTQYF
TRBV19,.,TRBJ1-5,.,14,TGTGCCAGCGTGCTACGAAGCGATGGTCAGCCCCAGCATTTT,CASVLRSDGQPQHF
TRBV9,once,TRBJ1-3,.,14,TGTGCCAGCAGCGCGGGATTCTCTGGAAACACCATATATTTT,CASSAGFSGNTIYF
TRBV6-5,few,TRBJ2-7,.,15,TGTGCCAGCAGTTATCAGCATGGAGCCTCCTACGAGCAGTACTTC,CASSYQHGASYEQYF